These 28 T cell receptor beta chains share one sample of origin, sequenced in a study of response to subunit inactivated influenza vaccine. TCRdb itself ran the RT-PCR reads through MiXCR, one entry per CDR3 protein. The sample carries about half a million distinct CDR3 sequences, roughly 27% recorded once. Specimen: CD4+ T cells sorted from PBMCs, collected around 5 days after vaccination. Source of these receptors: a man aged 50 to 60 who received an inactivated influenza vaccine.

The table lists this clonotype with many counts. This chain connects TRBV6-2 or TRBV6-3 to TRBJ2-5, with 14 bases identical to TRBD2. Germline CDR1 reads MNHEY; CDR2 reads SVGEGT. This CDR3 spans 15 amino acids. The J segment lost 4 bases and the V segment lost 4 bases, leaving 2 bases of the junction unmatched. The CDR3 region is CASSSGLAGVETQYF. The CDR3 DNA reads TGTGCCAGCAGTTCGGGACTAGCGGGAGTAGAGACCCAGTACTTC.

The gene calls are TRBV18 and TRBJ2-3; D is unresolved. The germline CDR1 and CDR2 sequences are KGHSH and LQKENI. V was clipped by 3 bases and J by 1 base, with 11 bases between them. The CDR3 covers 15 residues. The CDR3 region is CASSPGEIRTDTQYF. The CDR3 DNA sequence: TGTGCCAGCTCACCGGGCGAGATTCGCACAGATACGCAGTATTTT.

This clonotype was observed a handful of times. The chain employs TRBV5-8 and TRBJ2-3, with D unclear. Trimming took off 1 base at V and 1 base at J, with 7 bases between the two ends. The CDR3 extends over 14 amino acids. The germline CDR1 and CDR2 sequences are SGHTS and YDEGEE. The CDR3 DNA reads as TGTGCCAGCAGCTTGCCTACCGGCACAGATACGCAGTATTTT. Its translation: CASSLPTGTDTQYF.

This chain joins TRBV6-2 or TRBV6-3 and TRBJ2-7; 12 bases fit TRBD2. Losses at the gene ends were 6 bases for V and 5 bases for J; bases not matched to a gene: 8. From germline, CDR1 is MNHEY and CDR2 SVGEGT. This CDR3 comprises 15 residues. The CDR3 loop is CASRGLAGNENEQYF. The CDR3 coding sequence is TGTGCCAGCAGAGGACTAGCGGGAAATGAAAACGAGCAGTACTTC.

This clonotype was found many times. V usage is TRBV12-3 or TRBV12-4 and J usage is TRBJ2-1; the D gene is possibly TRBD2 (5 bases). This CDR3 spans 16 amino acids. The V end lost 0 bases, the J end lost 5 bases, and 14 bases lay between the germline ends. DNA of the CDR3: TGTGCCAGCAGTTTAGCGCTCATGGGAGCTGACAATGAGCAGTTCTTC. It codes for CASSLALMGADNEQFF.

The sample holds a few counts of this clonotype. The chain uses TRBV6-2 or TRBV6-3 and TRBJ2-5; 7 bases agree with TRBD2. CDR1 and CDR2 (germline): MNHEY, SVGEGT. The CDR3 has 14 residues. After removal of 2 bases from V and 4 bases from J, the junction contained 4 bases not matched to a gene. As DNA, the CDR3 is TGTGCCAGCAGTTACCCAGCGGGAATAGAGACCCAGTACTTC. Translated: CASSYPAGIETQYF.

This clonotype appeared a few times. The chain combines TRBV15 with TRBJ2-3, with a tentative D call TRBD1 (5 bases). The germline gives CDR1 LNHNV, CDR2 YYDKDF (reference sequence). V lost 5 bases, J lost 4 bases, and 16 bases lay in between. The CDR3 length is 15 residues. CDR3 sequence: CATSLRQGWADTQYF. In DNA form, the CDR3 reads TGTGCCACCAGCTTGCGGCAGGGCTGGGCAGATACGCAGTATTTT.

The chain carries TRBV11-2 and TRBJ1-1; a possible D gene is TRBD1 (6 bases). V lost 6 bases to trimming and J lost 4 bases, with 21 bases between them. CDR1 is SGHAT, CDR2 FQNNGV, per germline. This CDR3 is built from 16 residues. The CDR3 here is CASRELKGGVGTEAFF. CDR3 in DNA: TGTGCCAGCAGAGAACTAAAGGGGGGGGTGGGCACTGAAGCTTTCTTT.

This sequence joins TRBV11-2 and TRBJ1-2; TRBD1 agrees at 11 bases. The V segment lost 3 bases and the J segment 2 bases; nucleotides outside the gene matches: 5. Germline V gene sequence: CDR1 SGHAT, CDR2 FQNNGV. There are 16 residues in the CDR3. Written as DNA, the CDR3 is TGTGCCAGCAGCTTTCACCGGGACAGGGGGAACTATGGCTACACCTTC. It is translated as CASSFHRDRGNYGYTF.

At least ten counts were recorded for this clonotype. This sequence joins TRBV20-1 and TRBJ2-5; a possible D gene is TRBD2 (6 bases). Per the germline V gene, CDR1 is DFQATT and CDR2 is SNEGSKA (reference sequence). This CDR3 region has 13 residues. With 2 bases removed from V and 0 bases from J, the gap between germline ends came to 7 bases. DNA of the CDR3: TGCAGTGCTAGACGGGACTACCAAGAGACCCAGTACTTC. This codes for CSARRDYQETQYF.

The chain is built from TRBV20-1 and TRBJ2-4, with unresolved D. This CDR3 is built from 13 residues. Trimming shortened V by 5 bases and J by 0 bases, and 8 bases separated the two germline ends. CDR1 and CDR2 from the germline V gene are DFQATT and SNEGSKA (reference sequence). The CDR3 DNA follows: TGCAGTGCTCATGATATAGCCAAAAACATTCAGTACTTC. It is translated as CSAHDIAKNIQYF.

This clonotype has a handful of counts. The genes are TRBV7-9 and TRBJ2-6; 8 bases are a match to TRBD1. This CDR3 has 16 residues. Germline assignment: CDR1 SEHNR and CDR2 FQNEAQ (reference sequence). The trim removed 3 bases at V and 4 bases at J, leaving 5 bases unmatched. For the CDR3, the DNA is TGTGCCAGCAGCTTCCACAGGGGGAGCGGGGCCAACGTCCTGACTTTC. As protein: CASSFHRGSGANVLTF.

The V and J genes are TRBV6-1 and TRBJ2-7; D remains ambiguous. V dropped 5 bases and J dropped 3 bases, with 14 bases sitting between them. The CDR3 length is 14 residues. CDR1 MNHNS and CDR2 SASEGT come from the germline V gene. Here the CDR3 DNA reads TGTGCCAGCAGTCCTCGGATGGTAGGCTACGAGCAGTACTTC. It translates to CASSPRMVGYEQYF.

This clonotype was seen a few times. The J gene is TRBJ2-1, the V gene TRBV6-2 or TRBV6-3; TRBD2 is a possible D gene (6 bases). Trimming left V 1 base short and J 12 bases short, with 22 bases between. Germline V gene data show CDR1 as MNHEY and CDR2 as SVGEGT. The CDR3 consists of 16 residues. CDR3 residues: CASSYLRDFPGIGQFF. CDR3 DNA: TGTGCCAGCAGTTACTTAAGGGACTTCCCCGGTATAGGGCAGTTCTTC.

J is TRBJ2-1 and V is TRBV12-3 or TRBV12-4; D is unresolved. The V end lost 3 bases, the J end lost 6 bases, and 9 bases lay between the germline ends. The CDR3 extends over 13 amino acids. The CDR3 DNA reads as TGTGCCAGCAGTTTTGGGCTATTCAATGAGCAGTTCTTC. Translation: CASSFGLFNEQFF.

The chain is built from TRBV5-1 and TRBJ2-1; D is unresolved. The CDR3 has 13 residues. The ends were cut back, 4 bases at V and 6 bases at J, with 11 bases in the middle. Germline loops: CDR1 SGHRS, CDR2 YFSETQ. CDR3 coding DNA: TGCGCCAGCAGCATTGGACCTGGCAATGAGCAGTTCTTC. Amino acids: CASSIGPGNEQFF.

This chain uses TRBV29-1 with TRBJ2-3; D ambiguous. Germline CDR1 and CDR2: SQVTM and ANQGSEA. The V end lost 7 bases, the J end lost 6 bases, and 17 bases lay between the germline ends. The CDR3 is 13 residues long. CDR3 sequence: CSADTRLGDTQYF. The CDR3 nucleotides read TGCAGCGCTGACACCCGCCTGGGGGATACGCAGTATTTT.

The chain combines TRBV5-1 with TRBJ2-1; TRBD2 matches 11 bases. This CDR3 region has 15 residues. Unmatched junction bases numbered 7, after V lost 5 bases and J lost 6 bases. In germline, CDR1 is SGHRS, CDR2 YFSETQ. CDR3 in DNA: TGCGCCAGCAGTAGTCGGACTAGCGGGCCCAATGAGCAGTTCTTC. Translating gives CASSSRTSGPNEQFF.

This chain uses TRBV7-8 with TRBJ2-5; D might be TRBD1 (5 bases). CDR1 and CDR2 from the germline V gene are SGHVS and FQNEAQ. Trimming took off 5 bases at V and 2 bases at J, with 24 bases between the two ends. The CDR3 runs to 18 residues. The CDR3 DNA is TGTGCCAGCAGCCTCCGTCGGGCTTGGGGCGAAATTCAAGAGACCCAGTACTTC. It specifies CASSLRRAWGEIQETQYF.

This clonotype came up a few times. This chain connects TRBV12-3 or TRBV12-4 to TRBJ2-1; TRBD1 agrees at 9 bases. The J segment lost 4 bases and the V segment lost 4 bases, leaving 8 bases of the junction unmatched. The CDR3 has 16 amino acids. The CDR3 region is CASSSAGTGKYNEQFF. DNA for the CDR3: TGTGCCAGCAGTTCAGCCGGGACAGGGAAATACAATGAGCAGTTCTTC.

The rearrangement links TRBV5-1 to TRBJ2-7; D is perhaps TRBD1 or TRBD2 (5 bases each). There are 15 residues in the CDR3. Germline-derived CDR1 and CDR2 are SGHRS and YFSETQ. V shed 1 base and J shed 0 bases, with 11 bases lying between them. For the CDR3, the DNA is TGCGCCAGCAGCTTGCAGGGTGGGGGCTCCTACGAGCAGTACTTC. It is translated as CASSLQGGGSYEQYF.

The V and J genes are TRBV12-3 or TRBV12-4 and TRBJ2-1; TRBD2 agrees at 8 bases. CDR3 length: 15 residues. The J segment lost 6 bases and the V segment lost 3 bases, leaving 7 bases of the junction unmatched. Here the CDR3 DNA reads TGTGCCAGCAGTTTTGCAGCGGGAGACTTCAATGAGCAGTTCTTC. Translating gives CASSFAAGDFNEQFF.

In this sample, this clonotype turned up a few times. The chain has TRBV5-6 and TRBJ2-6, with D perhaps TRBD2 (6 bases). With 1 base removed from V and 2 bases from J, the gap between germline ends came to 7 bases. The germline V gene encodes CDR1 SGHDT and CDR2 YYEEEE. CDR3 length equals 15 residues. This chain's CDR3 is CASSLRLAGANVLTF. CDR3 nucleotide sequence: TGTGCCAGCAGCTTGAGACTAGCTGGGGCCAACGTCCTGACTTTC.

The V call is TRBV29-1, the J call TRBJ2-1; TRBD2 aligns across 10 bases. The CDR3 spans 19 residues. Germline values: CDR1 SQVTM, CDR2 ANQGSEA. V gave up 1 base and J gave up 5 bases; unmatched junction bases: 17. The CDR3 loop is CSVEGKKKSGLARNNEQFF. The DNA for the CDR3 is TGCAGCGTTGAAGGAAAAAAAAAATCGGGACTAGCGCGTAACAATGAGCAGTTCTTC.

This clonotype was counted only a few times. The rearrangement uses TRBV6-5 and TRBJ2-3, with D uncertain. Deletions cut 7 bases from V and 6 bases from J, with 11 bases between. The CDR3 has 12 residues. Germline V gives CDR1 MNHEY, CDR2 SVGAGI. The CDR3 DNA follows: TGTGCCAGCACCTCCGCCGGGGATACGCAGTATTTT. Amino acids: CASTSAGDTQYF.

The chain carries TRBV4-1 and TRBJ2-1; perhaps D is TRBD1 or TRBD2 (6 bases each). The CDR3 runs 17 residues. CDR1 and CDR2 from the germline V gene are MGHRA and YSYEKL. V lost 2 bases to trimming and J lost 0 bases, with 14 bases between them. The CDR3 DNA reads TGCGCCAGCAGCCAACACGGAGGGGGGTACTCCTACAATGAGCAGTTCTTC. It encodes CASSQHGGGYSYNEQFF.

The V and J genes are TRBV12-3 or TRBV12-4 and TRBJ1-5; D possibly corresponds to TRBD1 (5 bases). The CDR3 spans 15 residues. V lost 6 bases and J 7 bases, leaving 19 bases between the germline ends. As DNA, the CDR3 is TGTGCCAGCAGCACCGAATATCTGAGGGGACAGCCCCAGCATTTT. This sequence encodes CASSTEYLRGQPQHF.

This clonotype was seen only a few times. In nucleotides, the CDR3 is TGTGCCAGCAGCGTAGATTCGACTAGCGGAATCCACGAGCAGTACTTC. Amino acid sequence: CASSVDSTSGIHEQYF. The rearrangement links TRBV9 to TRBJ2-7, with TRBD2 matching over 9 bases. Per the germline V gene, CDR1 is SGDLS and CDR2 is YYNGEE. V gave up 0 bases and J gave up 5 bases; unmatched junction bases: 9. The CDR3 contains 16 residues.